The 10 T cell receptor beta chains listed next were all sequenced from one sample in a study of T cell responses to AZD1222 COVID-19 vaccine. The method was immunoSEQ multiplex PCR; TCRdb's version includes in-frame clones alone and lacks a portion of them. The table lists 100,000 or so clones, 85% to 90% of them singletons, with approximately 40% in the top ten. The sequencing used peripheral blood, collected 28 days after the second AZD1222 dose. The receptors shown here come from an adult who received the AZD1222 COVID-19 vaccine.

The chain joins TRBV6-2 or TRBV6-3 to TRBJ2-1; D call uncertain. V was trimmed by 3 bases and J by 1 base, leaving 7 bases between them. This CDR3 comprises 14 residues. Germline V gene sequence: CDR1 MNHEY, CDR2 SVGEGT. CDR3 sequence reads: CASSYRESYNEQFF. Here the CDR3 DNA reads TGTGCCAGCAGTTATCGAGAGTCCTACAATGAGCAGTTCTTC.

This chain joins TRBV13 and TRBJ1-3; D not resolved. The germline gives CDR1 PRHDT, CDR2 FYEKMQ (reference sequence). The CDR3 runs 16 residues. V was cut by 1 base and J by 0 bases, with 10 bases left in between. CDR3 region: CASSLVQIFSGNTIYF. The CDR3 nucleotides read TGTGCCAGCAGCTTAGTTCAGATCTTCTCTGGAAACACCATATATTTT.

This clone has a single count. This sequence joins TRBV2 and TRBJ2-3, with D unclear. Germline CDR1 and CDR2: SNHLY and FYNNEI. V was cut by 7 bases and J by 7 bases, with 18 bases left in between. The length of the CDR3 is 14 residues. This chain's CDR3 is CASNRAPQVNTQYF. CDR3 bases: TGTGCCAGCAATAGGGCGCCTCAAGTGAATACGCAGTATTTT.

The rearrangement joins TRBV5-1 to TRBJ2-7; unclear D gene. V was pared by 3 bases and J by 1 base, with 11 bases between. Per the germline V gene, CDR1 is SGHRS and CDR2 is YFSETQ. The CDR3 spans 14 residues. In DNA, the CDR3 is TGCGCCAGCAGCTCCGACACCTTATCCTACGAGCAGTACTTC. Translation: CASSSDTLSYEQYF.

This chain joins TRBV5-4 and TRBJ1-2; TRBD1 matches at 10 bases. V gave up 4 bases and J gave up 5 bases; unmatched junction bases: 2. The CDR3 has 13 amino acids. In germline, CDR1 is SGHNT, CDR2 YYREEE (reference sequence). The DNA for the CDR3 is TGTGCCAGCAGCACGGACAGGGGGTATGGCTACACCTTC. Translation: CASSTDRGYGYTF.

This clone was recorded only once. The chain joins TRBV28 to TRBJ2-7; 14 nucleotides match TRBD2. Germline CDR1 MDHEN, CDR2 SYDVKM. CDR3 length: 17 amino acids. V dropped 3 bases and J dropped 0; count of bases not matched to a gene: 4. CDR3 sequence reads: CASSFSGTSGSSYEQYF. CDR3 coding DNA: TGTGCCAGCAGTTTTTCGGGGACTAGCGGGAGCTCCTACGAGCAGTACTTC.

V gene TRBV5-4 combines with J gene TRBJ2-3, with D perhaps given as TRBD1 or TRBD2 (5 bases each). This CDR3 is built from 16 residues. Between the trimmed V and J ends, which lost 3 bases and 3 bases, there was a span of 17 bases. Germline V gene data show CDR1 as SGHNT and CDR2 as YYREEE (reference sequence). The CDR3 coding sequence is TGTGCCAGCAGCTCTATTGGGGGAGCGAGGACAGATACGCAGTATTTT. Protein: CASSSIGGARTDTQYF.

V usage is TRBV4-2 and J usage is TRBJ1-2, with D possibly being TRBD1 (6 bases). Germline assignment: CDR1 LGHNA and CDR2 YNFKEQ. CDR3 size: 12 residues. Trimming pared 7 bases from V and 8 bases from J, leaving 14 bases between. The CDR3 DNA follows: TGTGCCAGCACAGGGGACTTAGGAGGCTACACCTTC. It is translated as CASTGDLGGYTF.

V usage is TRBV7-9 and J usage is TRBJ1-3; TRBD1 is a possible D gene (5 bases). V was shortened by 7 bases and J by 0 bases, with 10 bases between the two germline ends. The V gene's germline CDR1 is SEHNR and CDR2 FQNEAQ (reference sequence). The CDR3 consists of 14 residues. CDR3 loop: CASTTGHSGNTIYF. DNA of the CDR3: TGTGCCAGCACCACAGGACACTCTGGAAACACCATATATTTT.

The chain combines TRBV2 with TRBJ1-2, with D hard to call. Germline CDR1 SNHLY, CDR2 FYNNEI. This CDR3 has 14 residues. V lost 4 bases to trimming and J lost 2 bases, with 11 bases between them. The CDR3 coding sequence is TGTGCCAGCAGTGGGCTGGGGATGAACTATGGCTACACCTTC. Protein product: CASSGLGMNYGYTF.